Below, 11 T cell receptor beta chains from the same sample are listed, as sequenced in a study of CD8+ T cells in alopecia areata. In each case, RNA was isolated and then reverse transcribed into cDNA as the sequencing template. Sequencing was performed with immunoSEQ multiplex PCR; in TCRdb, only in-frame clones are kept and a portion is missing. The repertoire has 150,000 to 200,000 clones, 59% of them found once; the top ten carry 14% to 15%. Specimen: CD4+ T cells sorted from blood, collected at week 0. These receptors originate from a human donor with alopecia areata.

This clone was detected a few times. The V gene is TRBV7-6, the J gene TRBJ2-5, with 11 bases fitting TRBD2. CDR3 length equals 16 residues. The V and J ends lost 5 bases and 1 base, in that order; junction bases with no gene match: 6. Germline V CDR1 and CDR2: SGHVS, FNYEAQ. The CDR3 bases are TGTGCCAGCAGCCAAGGGACTAGCGGCATCCAAGAGACCCAGTACTTC. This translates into CASSQGTSGIQETQYF.

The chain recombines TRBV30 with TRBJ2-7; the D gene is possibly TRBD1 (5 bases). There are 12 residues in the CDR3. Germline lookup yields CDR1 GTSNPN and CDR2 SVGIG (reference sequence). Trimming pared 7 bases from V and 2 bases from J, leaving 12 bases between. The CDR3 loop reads CASLKGTYEQYF. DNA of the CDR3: TGTGCCTCCCTTAAGGGGACCTACGAGCAGTACTTC.

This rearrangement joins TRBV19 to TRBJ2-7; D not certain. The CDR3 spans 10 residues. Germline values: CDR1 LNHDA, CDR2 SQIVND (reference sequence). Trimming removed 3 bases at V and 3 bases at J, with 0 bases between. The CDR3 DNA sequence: TGTGCCAGTAGTATCTACGAGCAGTACTTC. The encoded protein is CASSIYEQYF.

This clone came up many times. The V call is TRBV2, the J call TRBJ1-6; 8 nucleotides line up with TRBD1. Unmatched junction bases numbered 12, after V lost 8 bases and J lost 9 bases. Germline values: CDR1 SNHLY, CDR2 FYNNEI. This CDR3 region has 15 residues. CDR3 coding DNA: TGTGCCAGCGGAATCCGGACAGGGTTTGGTTCACCCCTCCACTTT. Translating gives CASGIRTGFGSPLHF.

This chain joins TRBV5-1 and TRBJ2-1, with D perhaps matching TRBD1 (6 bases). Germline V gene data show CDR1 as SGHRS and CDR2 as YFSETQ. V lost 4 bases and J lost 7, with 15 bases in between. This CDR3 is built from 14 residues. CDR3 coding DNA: TGCGCCAGCAGCCTCCCGACAGGACAAAATGAGCAGTTCTTC. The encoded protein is CASSLPTGQNEQFF.

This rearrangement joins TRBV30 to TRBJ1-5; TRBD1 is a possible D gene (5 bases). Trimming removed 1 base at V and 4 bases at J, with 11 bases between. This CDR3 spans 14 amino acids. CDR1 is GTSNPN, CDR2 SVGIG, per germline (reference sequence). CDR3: CAWSAGTLNQPQHF. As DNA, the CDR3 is TGTGCCTGGAGTGCCGGGACCTTGAATCAGCCCCAGCATTTT. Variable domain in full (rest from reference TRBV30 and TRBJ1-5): SQTIHQWPATLVQPVGSPLSLECTVEGTSNPNLYWYRQAAGRGLQLLFYSVGIGQISSEVPQNLSASRPQDRQFILSSKKLLLSDSGFYLCAWSAGTLNQPQHFGDGTRLSIL.

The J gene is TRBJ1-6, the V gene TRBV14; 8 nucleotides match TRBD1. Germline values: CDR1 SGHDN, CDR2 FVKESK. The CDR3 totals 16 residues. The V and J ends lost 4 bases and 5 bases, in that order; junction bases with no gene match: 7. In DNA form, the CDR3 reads TGTGCCAGCAGCCTACGACAGGGGCGGGATAATTCACCCCTCCACTTT. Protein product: CASSLRQGRDNSPLHF. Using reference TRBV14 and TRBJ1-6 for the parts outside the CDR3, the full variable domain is EAGVTQFPSHSVIEKGQTVTLRCDPISGHDNLYWYRRVMGKEIKFLLHFVKESKQDESGMPNNRFLAERTGGTYSTLKVQPAELEDSGVYFCASSLRQGRDNSPLHFGNGTRLTVT.

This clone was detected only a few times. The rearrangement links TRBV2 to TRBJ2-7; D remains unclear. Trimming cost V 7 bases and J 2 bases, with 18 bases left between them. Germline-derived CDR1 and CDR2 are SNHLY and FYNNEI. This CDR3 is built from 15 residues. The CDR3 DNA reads TGTGCCAGCATCCGTTCGGCGGATTTTGCCTACGAGCAGTACTTC. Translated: CASIRSADFAYEQYF.

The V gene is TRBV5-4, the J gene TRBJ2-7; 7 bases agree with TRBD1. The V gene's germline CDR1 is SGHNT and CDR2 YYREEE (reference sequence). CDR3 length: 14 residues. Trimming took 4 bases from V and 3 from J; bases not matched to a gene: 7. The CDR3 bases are TGTGCCAGCAGCATAGGGACAGAATACTACGAGCAGTACTTC. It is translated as CASSIGTEYYEQYF.

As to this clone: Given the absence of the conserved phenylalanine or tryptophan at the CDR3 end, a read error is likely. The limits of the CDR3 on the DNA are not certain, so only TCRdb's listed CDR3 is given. This CDR3 reads CSVPTPGQSPI. The V gene is TRBV29-1, the J gene TRBJ2-7; TRBD1 is the table's D call, not checked against the DNA. Germline CDR1 reads SQVTM; CDR2 reads ANQGSEA. The CDR3 extends over 11 residues, inclusive of both ends.

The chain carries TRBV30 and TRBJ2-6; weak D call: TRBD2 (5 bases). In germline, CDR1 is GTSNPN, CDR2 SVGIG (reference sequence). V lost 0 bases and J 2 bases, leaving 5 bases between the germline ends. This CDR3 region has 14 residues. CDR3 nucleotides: TGTGCCTGGAGTGTGAGGGCTGGGGCCAACGTCCTGACTTTC. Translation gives CAWSVRAGANVLTF.